The sequence of this T cell receptor beta chain was determined in a study of shared clonotypes between healthy human individuals. Regarding this clone: Its specificity is not known.

In the study's own analysis: Filtering differed since immunoSEQ provided only junctions, with no quality scores. Produced via immunoSEQ multiplex PCR; TCRdb's table is partial and in-frame only. V, J and clone size were drawn from that table, and D and trimming were deduced from the DNA. The repertoire includes about 2 million clones, 95% of them detected once, and more than 0.1% sits in the top ten. It was into CD45RA+ naive and CD45RA-negative memory subsets that the CD4+ cells were split. Study outcomes and limitations: Donor clonotype sharing was expected to depend on sequencing depth. As a rule, naive subsets had a larger estimated richness than memory subsets.

Germline values: CDR1 SNHLY, CDR2 FYNNEI. CDR3 length: 14 amino acids. V shed 5 bases and J shed 7 bases, with 14 bases lying between them. The chain employs TRBV2 and TRBJ2-2; tentatively, D is TRBD2 (6 bases). What was sequenced was naive CD4+ T cells sorted from blood. This sample's subset: CD45RA+ positively selected. This receptor was taken from a man aged 18 to 29 in good health. The DNA for the CDR3 is TGTGCCAGCAGTCCTTCCCGAGCGGGCGGGGAGCTGTTTTTT. It specifies CASSPSRAGGELFF. Variable domain in full (rest from reference TRBV2 and TRBJ2-2): EPEVTQTPSHQVTQMGQEVILRCVPISNHLYFYWYRQILGQKVEFLVSFYNNEISEKSEIFDDQFSVERPDGSNFTLKIRSTKLEDSAMYFCASSPSRAGGELFFGEGSRLTVL.